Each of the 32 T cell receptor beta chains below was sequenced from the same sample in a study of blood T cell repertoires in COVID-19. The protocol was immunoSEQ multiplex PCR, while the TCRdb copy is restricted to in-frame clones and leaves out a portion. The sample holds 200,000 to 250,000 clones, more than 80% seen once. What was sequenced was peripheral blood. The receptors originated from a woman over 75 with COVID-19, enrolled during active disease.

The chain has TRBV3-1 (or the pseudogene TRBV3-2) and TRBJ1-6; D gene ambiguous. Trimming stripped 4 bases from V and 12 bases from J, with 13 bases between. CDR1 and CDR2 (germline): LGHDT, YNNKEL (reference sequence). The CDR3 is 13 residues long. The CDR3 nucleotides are TGTGCCAGCAGCCCGGGGAGAGGGTTACCCCTCCACTTT. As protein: CASSPGRGLPLHF.

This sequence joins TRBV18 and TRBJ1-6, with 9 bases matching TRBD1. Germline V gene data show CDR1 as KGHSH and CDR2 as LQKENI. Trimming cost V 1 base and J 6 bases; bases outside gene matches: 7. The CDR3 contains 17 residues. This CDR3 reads CASSPQGQGTANSPLHF. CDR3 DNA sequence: TGTGCCAGCTCACCACAGGGACAGGGAACCGCTAATTCACCCCTCCACTTT.

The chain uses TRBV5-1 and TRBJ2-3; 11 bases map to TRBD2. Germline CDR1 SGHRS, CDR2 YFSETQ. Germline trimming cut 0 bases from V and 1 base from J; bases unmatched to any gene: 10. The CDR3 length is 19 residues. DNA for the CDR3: TGCGCCAGCAGCTTGGCCGGTAGCGGGAGGGCCGGGGGCACAGATACGCAGTATTTT. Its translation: CASSLAGSGRAGGTDTQYF. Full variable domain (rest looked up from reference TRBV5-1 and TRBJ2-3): KAGVTQTPRYLIKTRGQQVTLSCSPISGHRSVSWYQQTPGQGLQFLFEYFSETQRNKGNFPGRFSGRQFSNSRSEMNVSTLELGDSALYLCASSLAGSGRAGGTDTQYFGPGTRLTVL.

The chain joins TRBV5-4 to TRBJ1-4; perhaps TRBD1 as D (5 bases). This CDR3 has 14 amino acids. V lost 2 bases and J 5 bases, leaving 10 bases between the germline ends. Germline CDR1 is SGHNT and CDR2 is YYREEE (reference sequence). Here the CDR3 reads CASSFGGWNEKLFF. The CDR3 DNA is TGTGCCAGCAGCTTTGGGGGGTGGAATGAAAAACTGTTTTTT.

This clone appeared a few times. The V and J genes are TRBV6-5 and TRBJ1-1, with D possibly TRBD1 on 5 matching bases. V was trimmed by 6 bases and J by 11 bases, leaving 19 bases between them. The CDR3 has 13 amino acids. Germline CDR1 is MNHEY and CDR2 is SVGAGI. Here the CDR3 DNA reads TGTGCCAGCAGGCGGGACGTCTCCACGCGGGCTTTCTTT. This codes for CASRRDVSTRAFF.

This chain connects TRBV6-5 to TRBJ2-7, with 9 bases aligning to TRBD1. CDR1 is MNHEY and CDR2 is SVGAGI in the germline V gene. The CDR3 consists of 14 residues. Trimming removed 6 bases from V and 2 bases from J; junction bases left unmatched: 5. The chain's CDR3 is CASSDWDRAYEQYF. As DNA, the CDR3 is TGTGCCAGCAGCGACTGGGACAGGGCCTACGAGCAGTACTTC.

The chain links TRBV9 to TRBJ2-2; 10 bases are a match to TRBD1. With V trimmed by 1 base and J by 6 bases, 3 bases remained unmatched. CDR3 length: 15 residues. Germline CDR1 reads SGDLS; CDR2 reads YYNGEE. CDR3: CASSVRQGAAGELFF. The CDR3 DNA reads TGTGCCAGCAGCGTAAGACAGGGGGCGGCCGGGGAGCTGTTTTTT.

The CDR3 DNA reads TGTGCCAGTACAGGGGGCGCGCCCTTTAATGAAAAACTGTTTTTT. Translated, it gives CASTGGAPFNEKLFF. The J gene is TRBJ1-4, the V gene TRBV6-5, with 9 bases matching TRBD1. Germline assignment: CDR1 MNHEY and CDR2 SVGAGI. V dropped 9 bases and J dropped 4; count of bases not matched to a gene: 9. The CDR3 contains 15 residues.

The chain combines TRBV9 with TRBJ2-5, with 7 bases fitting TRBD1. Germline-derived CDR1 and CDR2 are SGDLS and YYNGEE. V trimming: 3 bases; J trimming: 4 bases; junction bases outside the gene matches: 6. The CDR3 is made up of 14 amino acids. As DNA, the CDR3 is TGTGCCAGCAGCGCCAATGGGGACAGAGAGACCCAGTACTTC. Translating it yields CASSANGDRETQYF.

The DNA of the CDR3 is TGTGCCAGCAGCCAATGGGGGGGTGCGGATGAGCAGTTCTTC. As protein: CASSQWGGADEQFF. This sequence joins TRBV16 and TRBJ2-1; 7 nucleotides align to TRBD2. The CDR3 spans 14 residues. The V gene's germline CDR1 is KGHSY and CDR2 FQNENV. V trimming: 1 base; J trimming: 8 bases; junction bases outside the gene matches: 5.

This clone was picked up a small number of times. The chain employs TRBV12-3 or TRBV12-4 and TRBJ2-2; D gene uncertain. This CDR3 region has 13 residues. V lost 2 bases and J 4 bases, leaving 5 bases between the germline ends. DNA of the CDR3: TGTGCCAGCAGTTTAATGAGCACCGGGGAGCTGTTTTTT. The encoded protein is CASSLMSTGELFF.

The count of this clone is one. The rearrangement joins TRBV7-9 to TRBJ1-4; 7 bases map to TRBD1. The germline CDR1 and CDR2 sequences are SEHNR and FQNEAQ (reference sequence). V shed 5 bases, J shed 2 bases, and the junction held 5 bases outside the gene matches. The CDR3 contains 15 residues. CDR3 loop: CASSVGGLTNEKLFF. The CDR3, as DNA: TGTGCCAGCAGCGTAGGGGGCTTGACTAATGAAAAACTGTTTTTT. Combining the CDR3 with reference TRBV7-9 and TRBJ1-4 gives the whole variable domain DTGVSQNPRHKITKRGQNVTFRCDPISEHNRLYWYRQTLGQGPEFLTYFQNEAQLEKSRLLSDRFSAERPKGSFSTLEIQRTEQGDSAMYLCASSVGGLTNEKLFFGSGTQLSVL.

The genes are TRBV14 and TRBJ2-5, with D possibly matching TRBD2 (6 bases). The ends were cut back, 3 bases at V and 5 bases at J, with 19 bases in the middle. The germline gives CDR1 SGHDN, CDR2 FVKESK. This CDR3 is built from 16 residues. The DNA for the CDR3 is TGTGCCAGCAGCCAGCTCATAGCGGATGTGAGGGAGACCCAGTACTTC. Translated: CASSQLIADVRETQYF.

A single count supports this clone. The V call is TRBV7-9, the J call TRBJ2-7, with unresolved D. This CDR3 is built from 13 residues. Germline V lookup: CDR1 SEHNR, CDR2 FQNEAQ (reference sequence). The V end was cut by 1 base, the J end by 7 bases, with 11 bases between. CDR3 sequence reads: CASSLGSPGEQYF. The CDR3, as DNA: TGTGCCAGCAGCTTAGGATCGCCCGGGGAGCAGTACTTC.

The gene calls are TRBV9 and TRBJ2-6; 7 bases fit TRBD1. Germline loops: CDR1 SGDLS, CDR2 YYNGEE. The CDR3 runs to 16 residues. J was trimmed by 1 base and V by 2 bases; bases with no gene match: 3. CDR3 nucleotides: TGTGCCAGCAGCGTCGACAGGGTTTCTGGGGCCAACGTCCTGACTTTC. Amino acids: CASSVDRVSGANVLTF. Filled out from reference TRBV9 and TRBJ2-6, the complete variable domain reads DSGVTQTPKHLITATGQRVTLRCSPRSGDLSVYWYQQSLDQGLQFLIQYYNGEERAKGNILERFSAQQFPDLHSELNLSSLELGDSALYFCASSVDRVSGANVLTFGAGSRLTVL.

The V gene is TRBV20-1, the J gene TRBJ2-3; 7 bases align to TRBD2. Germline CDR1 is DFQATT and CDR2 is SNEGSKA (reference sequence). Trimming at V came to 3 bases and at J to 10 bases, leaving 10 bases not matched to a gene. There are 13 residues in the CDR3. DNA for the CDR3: TGCAGTGCTAGTGGCGGGGGAGGGCTCCCGCAGTATTTT. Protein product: CSASGGGGLPQYF.

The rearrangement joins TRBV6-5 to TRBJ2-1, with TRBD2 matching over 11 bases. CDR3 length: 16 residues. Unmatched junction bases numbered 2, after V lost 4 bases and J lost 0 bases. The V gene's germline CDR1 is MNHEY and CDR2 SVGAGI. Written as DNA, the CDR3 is TGTGCCAGCAGTTTAGCGGGAGGGACCTCCTACAATGAGCAGTTCTTC. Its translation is CASSLAGGTSYNEQFF.

The CDR3 sequence is CASSQDGQGNSPLHF. The CDR3 DNA reads TGTGCCAGCAGCCAAGACGGACAGGGGAATTCACCCCTCCACTTT. The chain couples TRBV11-3 to TRBJ1-6; 9 bases fit TRBD1. This CDR3 has 15 amino acids. V lost 5 bases and J lost 7; bases outside the gene matches: 6. CDR1 and CDR2 (germline): SGHNT, YENEEA. The variable domain in full, completed from reference TRBV11-3 and TRBJ1-6, reads EAGVVQSPRYKIIEKKQPVAFWCNPISGHNTLYWYLQNLGQGPELLIRYENEEAVDDSQLPKDRFSAERLKGVDSTLKIQPAELGDSAVYLCASSQDGQGNSPLHFGNGTRLTVT.

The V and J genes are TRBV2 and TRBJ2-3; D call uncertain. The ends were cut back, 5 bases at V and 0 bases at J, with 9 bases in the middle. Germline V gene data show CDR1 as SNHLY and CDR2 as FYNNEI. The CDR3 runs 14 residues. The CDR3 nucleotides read TGTGCCAGCAGTTGGGCCTCTAGCACAGATACGCAGTATTTT. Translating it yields CASSWASSTDTQYF.

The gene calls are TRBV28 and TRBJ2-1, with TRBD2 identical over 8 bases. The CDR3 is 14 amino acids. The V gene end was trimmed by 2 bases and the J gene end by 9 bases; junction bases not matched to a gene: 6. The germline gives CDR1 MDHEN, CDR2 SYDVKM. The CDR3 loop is CASSLPGGGLEQFF. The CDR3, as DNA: TGTGCCAGCAGTTTACCGGGGGGGGGTCTTGAGCAGTTCTTC.

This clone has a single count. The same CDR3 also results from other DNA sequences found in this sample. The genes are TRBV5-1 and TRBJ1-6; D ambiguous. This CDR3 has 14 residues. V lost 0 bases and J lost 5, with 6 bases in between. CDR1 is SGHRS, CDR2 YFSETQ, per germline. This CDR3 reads CASSLGQDNSPLHF. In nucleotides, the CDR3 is TGCGCCAGCAGCTTGGGTCAGGATAATTCACCCCTCCACTTT.

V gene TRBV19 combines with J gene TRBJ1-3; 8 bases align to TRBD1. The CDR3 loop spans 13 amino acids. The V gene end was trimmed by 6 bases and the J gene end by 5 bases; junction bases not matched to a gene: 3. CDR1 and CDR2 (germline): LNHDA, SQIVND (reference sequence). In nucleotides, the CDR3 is TGTGCCAGTAGAGGACAGGGAAGAAACACCATATATTTT. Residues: CASRGQGRNTIYF.

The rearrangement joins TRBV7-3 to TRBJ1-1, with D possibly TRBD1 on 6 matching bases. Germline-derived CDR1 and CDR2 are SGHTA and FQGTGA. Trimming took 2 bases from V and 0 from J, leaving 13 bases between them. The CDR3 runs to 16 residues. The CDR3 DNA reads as TGTGCCAGCAGCTTACGGGCAGGGGACATGAACACTGAAGCTTTCTTT. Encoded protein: CASSLRAGDMNTEAFF.

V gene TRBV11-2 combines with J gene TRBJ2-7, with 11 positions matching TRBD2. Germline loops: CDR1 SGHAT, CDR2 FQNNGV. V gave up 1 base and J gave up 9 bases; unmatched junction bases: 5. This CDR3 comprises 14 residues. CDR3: CASSLGGTSGVQYF. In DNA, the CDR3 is TGTGCCAGCAGCTTAGGGGGGACTAGCGGTGTGCAGTACTTC. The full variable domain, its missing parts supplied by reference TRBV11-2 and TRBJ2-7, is EAGVAQSPRYKIIEKRQSVAFWCNPISGHATLYWYQQILGQGPKLLIQFQNNGVVDDSQLPKDRFSAERLKGVDSTLKIQPAKLEDSAVYLCASSLGGTSGVQYFGPGTRLTVT.

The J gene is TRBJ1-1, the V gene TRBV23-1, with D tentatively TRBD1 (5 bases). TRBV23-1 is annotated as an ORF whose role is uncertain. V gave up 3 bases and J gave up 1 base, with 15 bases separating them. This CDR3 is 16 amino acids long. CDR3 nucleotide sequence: TGCGCCAGCAGTCACCTCCTGACAGCCAAGAACACTGAAGCTTTCTTT. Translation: CASSHLLTAKNTEAFF.

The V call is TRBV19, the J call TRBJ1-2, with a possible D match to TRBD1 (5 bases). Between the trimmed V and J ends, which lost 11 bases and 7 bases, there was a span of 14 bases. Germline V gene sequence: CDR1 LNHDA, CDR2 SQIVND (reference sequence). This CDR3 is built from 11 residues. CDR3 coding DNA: TGTGCCTCCCTGGGGGGGGTTGGCTACACCTTC. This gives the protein CASLGGVGYTF. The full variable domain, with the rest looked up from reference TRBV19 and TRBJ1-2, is DGGITQSPKYLFRKEGQNVTLSCEQNLNHDAMYWYRQDPGQGLRLIYYSQIVNDFQKGDIAEGYSVSREKKESFPLTVTSAQKNPTAFYLCASLGGVGYTFGSGTRLTVV.

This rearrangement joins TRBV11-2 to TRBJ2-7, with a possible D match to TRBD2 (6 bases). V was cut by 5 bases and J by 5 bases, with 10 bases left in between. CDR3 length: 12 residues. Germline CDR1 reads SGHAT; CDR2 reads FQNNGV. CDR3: CASSRDSHEQYF. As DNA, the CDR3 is TGTGCCAGCAGCCGGGACTCGCACGAGCAGTACTTC.

CDR3 sequence reads: CASSQGQWQYF. As DNA, the CDR3 is TGTGCCAGCAGCCAAGGACAGTGGCAGTACTTC. The chain is built from TRBV3-1 (or the pseudogene TRBV3-2) and TRBJ2-7; weak D call: TRBD1 (5 bases). The germline CDR1 and CDR2 sequences are LGHDT and YNNKEL (reference sequence). There are 11 residues in the CDR3. Trimming pared 1 base from V and 9 bases from J, leaving 7 bases between.

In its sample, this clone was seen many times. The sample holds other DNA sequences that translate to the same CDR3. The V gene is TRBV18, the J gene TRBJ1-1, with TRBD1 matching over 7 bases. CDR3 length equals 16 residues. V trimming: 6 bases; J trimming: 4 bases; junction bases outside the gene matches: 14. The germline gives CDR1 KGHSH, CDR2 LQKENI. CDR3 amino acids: CASSLTPGGRSTEAFF. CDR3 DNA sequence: TGTGCCAGCTCCCTCACCCCAGGGGGGAGGAGCACTGAAGCTTTCTTT.

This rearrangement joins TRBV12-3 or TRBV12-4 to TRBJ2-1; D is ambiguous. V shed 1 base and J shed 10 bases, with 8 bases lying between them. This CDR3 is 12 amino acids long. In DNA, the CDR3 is TGTGCCAGCAGTTTAGACCGGAGCGAGCAGTTCTTC. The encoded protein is CASSLDRSEQFF.

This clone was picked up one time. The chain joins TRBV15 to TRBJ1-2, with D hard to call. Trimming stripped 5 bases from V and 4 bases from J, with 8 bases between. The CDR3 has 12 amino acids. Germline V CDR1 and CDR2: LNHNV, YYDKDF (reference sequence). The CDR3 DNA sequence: TGTGCCACCAGCGATTCAGTCTATGGCTACACCTTC. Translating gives CATSDSVYGYTF.

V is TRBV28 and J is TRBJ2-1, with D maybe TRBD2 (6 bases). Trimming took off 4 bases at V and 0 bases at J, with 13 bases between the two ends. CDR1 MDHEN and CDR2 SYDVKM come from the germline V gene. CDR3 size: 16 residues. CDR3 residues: CASSWHSGGSYNEQFF. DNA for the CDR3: TGTGCCAGCAGTTGGCATAGCGGAGGCTCCTACAATGAGCAGTTCTTC.